This T cell receptor (beta chain) was documented in a study of control samples from healthy donors and cancer patients. TCRdb's copy holds only in-frame clones and misses some; the assay was immunoSEQ multiplex PCR. The sample consists of about 140,000 clones, about nine tenths of them appearing once. CDR3 length: 15 amino acids. Germline lookup yields CDR1 MDHEN and CDR2 SYDVKM. With 5 bases removed from V and 5 bases from J, the gap between germline ends came to 16 bases. The J gene is TRBJ1-5, the V gene TRBV28; the D gene is possibly TRBD1 (6 bases). Sequencing was carried out using blood. The sequence was collected from a man aged 25 to 40 in good health. CDR3 DNA: TGTGCCAGCAGTATATTAAGACAGGTGTATCAGCCCCAGCATTTT. Residues: CASSILRQVYQPQHF.